The source of this TCR beta chain is a study of shared clonotypes between healthy human individuals. The CDR3 has 14 amino acids. V lost 4 bases, J lost 4 bases, and 11 bases lay in between. Germline V gene sequence: CDR1 SNHLY, CDR2 FYNNEI. Measured with immunoSEQ multiplex PCR; TCRdb has only the in-frame clones, and not every one. Of approximately 620,000 clones listed, approximately 97% are singletons. The sequenced sample consisted of naive CD4+ T cells sorted from blood. Subset indicated: CD45RA+ positively selected. The receptor was isolated from a young woman in good health. The V gene is TRBV2, the J gene TRBJ2-1; no reliable D call. In DNA form, the CDR3 reads TGTGCCAGCAGTGTGGTTGAGTATTACAATGAGCAGTTCTTC. Translation gives CASSVVEYYNEQFF.